This record concerns one T cell receptor (beta chain) sequence. The sample is drawn from a study of blood T cell repertoires in COVID-19. Background on the study: Sites across the United States, Italy and Spain contributed samples from acute and convalescent COVID-19. The analysed material was cDNA or gDNA that came from T cells, B-cell-depleted T cells, or PBMCs.

The CDR3 sequence is 12 residues long. The V end was cut by 7 bases, the J end by 8 bases, with 11 bases between. CDR1 is MDHEN and CDR2 is SYDVKM in the germline V gene. Assay used: immunoSEQ multiplex PCR; TCRdb lists only in-frame clones, some missing. The table includes around 230,000 clones, 75% to 90% detected once. The rearrangement joins TRBV28 to TRBJ1-4; tentatively, D is TRBD1 (5 bases). Sequenced: peripheral blood. The origin of this receptor is a woman in her 70s with active or convalescent COVID-19. The CDR3, as DNA: TGTGCCAGCAAGCAGGGAGGGGAAAAACTGTTTTTT. Translated, it gives CASKQGGEKLFF.